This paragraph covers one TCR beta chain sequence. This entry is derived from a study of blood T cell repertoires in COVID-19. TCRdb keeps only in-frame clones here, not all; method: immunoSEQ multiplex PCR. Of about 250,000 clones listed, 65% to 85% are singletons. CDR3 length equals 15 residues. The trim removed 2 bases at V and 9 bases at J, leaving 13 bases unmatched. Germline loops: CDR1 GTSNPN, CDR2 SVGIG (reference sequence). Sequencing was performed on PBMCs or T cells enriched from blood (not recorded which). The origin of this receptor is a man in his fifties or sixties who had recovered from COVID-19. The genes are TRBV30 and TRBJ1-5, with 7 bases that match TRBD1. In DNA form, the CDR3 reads TGTGCCTGGAGTAGCTCTGGGACAGCCTTAGGGCCCCAGCATTTT. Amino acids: CAWSSSGTALGPQHF.